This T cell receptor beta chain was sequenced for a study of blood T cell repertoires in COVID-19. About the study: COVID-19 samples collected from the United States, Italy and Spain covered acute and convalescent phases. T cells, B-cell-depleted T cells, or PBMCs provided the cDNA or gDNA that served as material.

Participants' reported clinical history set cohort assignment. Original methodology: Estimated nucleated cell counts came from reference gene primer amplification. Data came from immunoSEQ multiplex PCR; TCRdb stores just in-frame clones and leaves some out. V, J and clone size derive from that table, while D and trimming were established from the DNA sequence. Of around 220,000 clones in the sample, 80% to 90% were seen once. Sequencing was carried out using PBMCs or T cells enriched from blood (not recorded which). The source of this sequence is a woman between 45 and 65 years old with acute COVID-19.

CDR3 region: CASRRDRGNTEAFF. The CDR3 DNA reads TGTGCCAGTAGACGGGACAGGGGGAACACTGAAGCTTTCTTT. This chain links TRBV19 with TRBJ1-1; 10 nucleotides match TRBD1. The CDR3 has 14 amino acids. CDR1 LNHDA and CDR2 SQIVND come from the germline V gene (reference sequence). The V gene end was trimmed by 6 bases and the J gene end by 1 base; junction bases not matched to a gene: 2.